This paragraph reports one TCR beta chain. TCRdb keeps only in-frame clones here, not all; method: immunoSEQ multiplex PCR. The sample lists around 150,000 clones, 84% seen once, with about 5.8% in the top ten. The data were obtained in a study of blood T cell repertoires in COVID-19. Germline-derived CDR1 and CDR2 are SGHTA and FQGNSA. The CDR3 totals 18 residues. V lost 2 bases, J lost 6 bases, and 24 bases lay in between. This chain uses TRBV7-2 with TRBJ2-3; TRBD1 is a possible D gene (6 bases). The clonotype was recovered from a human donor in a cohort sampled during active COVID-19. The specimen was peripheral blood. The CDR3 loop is CASSLRLFPSSQGDTQYF. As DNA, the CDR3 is TGTGCCAGCAGCTTACGGCTCTTCCCTAGCTCCCAGGGGGATACGCAGTATTTT. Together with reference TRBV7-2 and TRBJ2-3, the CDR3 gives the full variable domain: GAGVSQSPSNKVTEKGKDVELRCDPISGHTALYWYRQSLGQGLEFLIYFQGNSAPDKSGLPSDRFSAERTGGSVSTLTIQRTQQEDSAVYLCASSLRLFPSSQGDTQYFGPGTRLTVL.